This T cell receptor (beta chain) comes out of a study of vaccination effects on CD4 cells after COVID-19. Before sequencing took place, the ViraFEST assay used viral peptide pools to expand antigen-specific CD4+ T cells. CD4+ T cell isolation took place after 10 days of culture. The study found no prior SARS-CoV-2 infection in the vaccine recipients, who tested negative for nucleocapsid antibodies. Every well got some 1.8 million PBMC, which were grown with 10 IU/ml IL-2 and about 10 ug/ml peptides. Cultures received IL-2 medium that replaced half the medium on days 3 and 7. The CDR3 has 13 residues. Trimming took off 5 bases at V and 6 bases at J, with 14 bases between the two ends. CDR1 is MDHEN and CDR2 is SYDVKM in the germline V gene. Findings of the study overall: Late after vaccination, infection- and vaccine-induced clones showed marked clonal contraction. Missing from the study were early post-infection timepoints, and its convalescent patients were few.

About this clone itself: Its antigen is still unknown.

Produced via immunoSEQ multiplex PCR; TCRdb's table is partial and in-frame only. This table has roughly 75,000 clones, roughly 70% appearing once. The material was CD4+ T cells from PBMCs cultured with HCoV-OC43 spike peptides, obtained before COVID-19 vaccination. Stated subset: HCoV-OC43 spike overlapping peptide pool stimulation. The sequence came from a human donor who received a COVID-19 vaccine. The chain is built from TRBV28 and TRBJ2-7; weak D call: TRBD1 (6 bases). CDR3 amino acids: CASSRYRVAEQYV. The CDR3 DNA sequence: TGTGCCAGCAGTCGGTACAGGGTTGCCGAGCAGTACGTC.